These T cell receptor beta chains were read from a single sample in a study of CD8 T cells in ankylosing spondylitis. TCRdb re-analysed the 5' RACE reads in MiXCR, keeping a single row per CDR3 protein. The top ten clones hold 6% of a sample with roughly 150,000 distinct CDR3 sequences, 25% to 35% of them seen once. Material for sequencing was synovial fluid, either unsorted or a sorted T cell fraction (not recorded which). The receptors here all came from a male donor with ankylosing spondylitis. The CDR3 runs from the conserved cysteine through the conserved F or W. A D gene is named only where the DNA matches it firmly. The listing skips clone size in some rows; elsewhere it reads once, few, many or a size class.

clone_size: few; d_call: NA; v_call: TRBV12-3/TRBV12-4; j_call: TRBJ2-1; cdr3_nt: TGTGCCAGCAGTTTTAGGCCGGAGATGCAGTTCTTC; cdr3_aa: CASSFRPEMQFF
clone_size: few; d_call: TRBD2; v_call: TRBV28; j_call: TRBJ2-7; cdr3_nt: TGTGCCACCAAGAGGACTAGCGGACCCTACGAGCAGTACTTC; cdr3_aa: CATKRTSGPYEQYF
clone_size: few; d_call: NA; v_call: TRBV15; j_call: TRBJ1-1; cdr3_nt: TGTGCCACCAGCAGAGATTCAGGGCTCCGAGCTTTCTTT; cdr3_aa: CATSRDSGLRAFF
clone_size: few; d_call: TRBD2; v_call: TRBV20-1; j_call: TRBJ2-7; cdr3_nt: TGCAGTGCTAGAAGAGGGCTAGCGGGAGCCCACGAGCAGTACTTC; cdr3_aa: CSARRGLAGAHEQYF
clone_size: few; d_call: NA; v_call: TRBV20-1; j_call: TRBJ2-3; cdr3_nt: TGCAGTGCTACAAGAGGGAGGGACAGCTACACAGATACGCAGTATTTT; cdr3_aa: CSATRGRDSYTDTQYF
clone_size: many; d_call: NA; v_call: TRBV5-5; j_call: TRBJ2-1; cdr3_nt: TGTGCCAGCAGCTGGACGGGGGACAGATACAATGAGCAGTTCTTC; cdr3_aa: CASSWTGDRYNEQFF
clone_size: many; d_call: NA; v_call: TRBV7-2; j_call: TRBJ1-2; cdr3_nt: TGTGCCAGCAGCTTAGGGTCCGGGGGGGGAAGTAACTATGGCTACACCTTC; cdr3_aa: CASSLGSGGGSNYGYTF
clone_size: NA; d_call: TRBD1; v_call: TRBV7-6; j_call: TRBJ1-1; cdr3_nt: TGTGCCAGCAGCTTCCGTACAGGGGGGCACACTGAAGCTTTCTTT; cdr3_aa: CASSFRTGGHTEAFF
clone_size: NA; d_call: TRBD2; v_call: TRBV19; j_call: TRBJ2-2; cdr3_nt: TGTGCCAGTAGTATGGCCCGGGGGGAGAACACCGGGGAGCTGTTTTTT; cdr3_aa: CASSMARGENTGELFF
clone_size: few; d_call: NA; v_call: TRBV5-1; j_call: TRBJ2-3; cdr3_nt: TGCGCCAGCAGTCTTCAGGGAGGATCTAGCACAGATACGCAGTATTTT; cdr3_aa: CASSLQGGSSTDTQYF
clone_size: NA; d_call: TRBD2; v_call: TRBV12-3/TRBV12-4; j_call: TRBJ2-1; cdr3_nt: TGTGCCAGCAGTTTAAGGACTAGCGGGGGGGATGAGCAGTTCTTC; cdr3_aa: CASSLRTSGGDEQFF